This T cell receptor beta chain was sequenced in a study of T cells after yellow fever vaccination. Study details: Each low-cell-number fraction was prepared by means of SMART-Seq v4 Ultra Low Input. Points from the study as a whole: Post-booster samples contained most primary-vaccination clones (about 95% CD4, around 90% CD8). In FACS-sorted repertoires, abundant clonotypes from the bulk population could appear as contaminants.

About this clonotype itself: Its antigen is unidentified.

Researchers made TCR cDNA using 5'RACE template switching, and this step added a universal primer site and UMIs. TCRdb processed the 5' RACE reads anew with MiXCR; each CDR3 protein has one entry. Among under 700,000 distinct CDR3 sequences listed, roughly 17% were seen once. The germline CDR1 and CDR2 sequences are SGHRS and YFSETQ. The CDR3 has 14 amino acids. V was trimmed by 7 bases and J by 0 bases, leaving 13 bases between them. Material: PBMCs, obtained around 5 days after the first yellow fever vaccination. The chain carries TRBV5-1 and TRBJ1-1; D ambiguous. The receptor comes from a man in his late teens or twenties who received the YFV17D yellow fever vaccine. The CDR3 is CASGPGRMNTEAFF. For the CDR3, the DNA is TGCGCCAGCGGCCCCGGACGTATGAACACTGAAGCTTTCTTT.